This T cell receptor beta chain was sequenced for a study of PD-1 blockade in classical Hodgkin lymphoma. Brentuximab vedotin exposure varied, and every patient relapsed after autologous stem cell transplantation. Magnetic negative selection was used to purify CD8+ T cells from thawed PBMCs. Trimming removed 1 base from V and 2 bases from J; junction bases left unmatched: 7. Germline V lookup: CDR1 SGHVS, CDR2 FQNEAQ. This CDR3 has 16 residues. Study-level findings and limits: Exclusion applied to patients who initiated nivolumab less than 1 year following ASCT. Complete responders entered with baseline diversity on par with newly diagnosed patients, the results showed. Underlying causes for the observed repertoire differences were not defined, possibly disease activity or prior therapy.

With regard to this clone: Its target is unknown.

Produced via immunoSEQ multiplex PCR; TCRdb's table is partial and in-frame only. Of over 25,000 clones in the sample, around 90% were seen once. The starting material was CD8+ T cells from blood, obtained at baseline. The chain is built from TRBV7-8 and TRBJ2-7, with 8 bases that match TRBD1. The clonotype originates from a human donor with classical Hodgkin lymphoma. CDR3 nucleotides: TGTGCCAGCAGCTTAGTAAGGACAGGGCCGGCCTACGAGCAGTACTTC. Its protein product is CASSLVRTGPAYEQYF.